The 5 T cell receptor beta chains below were found in one sample sequenced in a study of PD-L1 blockade in urothelial cancer. Sequencing was performed with immunoSEQ multiplex PCR; in TCRdb, only in-frame clones are kept and a portion is missing. The table includes 50,000 to 65,000 clones, under 90% detected once. As for time point: pretreatment peripheral blood. The sequenced sample was PBMCs, obtained around atezolizumab (anti-PD-L1) treatment. These receptor sequences come from a man between 70 and 80 years old with urothelial cancer.

This clone was observed a few times. The gene calls are TRBV7-2 and TRBJ1-5; 9 bases agree with TRBD1. The CDR3 totals 14 residues. The germline gives CDR1 SGHTA, CDR2 FQGNSA. V trimming: 6 bases; J trimming: 5 bases; junction bases outside the gene matches: 5. The CDR3 nucleotides are TGTGCCAGCAGTCAGGACAGGGGAGATCAGCCCCAGCATTTT. Protein: CASSQDRGDQPQHF.

The V call is TRBV11-2, the J call TRBJ2-1; 10 bases are shared with TRBD2. CDR3 size: 13 residues. Germline assignment: CDR1 SGHAT and CDR2 FQNNGV. The V gene end was trimmed by 1 base and the J gene end by 10 bases; junction bases not matched to a gene: 1. Written as DNA, the CDR3 is TGTGCCAGCAGCTTAGCACTAGCGGGAGAGCAGTTCTTC. Amino acid sequence: CASSLALAGEQFF.

The chain carries TRBV2 and TRBJ1-5; D is unresolved. The CDR3 runs 14 residues. Germline CDR1 is SNHLY and CDR2 is FYNNEI. V dropped 5 bases and J dropped 9 bases, with 17 bases sitting between them. The CDR3 DNA follows: TGTGCCAGCAGTCCTAAAGGAAGCAGCGGGCCCCAGCATTTT. Amino acids: CASSPKGSSGPQHF.

The chain combines TRBV11-1 with TRBJ2-2; D remains ambiguous. CDR1 is SGHAT, CDR2 FQDESV, per germline (reference sequence). V was cut by 0 bases and J by 1 base, with 3 bases left in between. CDR3 length: 14 amino acids. Here the CDR3 reads CASSLAGNTGELFF. CDR3 DNA: TGTGCCAGCAGCTTAGCCGGGAACACCGGGGAGCTGTTTTTT.

The rearrangement joins TRBV5-6 to TRBJ1-5, with D uncertain. The CDR3 has 15 amino acids. V lost 2 bases and J 1 base, leaving 10 bases between the germline ends. In germline, CDR1 is SGHDT, CDR2 YYEEEE. For the CDR3, the DNA is TGTGCCAGCAGCTTACGGGTTGGGAGCAATCAGCCCCAGCATTTT. Residues: CASSLRVGSNQPQHF.